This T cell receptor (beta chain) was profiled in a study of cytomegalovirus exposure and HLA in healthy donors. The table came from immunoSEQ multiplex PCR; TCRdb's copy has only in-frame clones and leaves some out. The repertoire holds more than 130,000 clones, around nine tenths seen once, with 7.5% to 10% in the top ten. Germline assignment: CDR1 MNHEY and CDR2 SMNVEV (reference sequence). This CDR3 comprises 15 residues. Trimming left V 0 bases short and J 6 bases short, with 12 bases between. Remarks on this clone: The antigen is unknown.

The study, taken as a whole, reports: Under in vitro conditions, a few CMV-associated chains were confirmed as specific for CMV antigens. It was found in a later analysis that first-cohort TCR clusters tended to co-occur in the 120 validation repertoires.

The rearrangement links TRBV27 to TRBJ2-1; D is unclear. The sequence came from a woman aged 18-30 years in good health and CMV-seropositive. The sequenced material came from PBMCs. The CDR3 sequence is CASSLSPGGRNEQFF. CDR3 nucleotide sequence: TGTGCCAGCAGTTTATCGCCCGGCGGCCGCAATGAGCAGTTCTTC.